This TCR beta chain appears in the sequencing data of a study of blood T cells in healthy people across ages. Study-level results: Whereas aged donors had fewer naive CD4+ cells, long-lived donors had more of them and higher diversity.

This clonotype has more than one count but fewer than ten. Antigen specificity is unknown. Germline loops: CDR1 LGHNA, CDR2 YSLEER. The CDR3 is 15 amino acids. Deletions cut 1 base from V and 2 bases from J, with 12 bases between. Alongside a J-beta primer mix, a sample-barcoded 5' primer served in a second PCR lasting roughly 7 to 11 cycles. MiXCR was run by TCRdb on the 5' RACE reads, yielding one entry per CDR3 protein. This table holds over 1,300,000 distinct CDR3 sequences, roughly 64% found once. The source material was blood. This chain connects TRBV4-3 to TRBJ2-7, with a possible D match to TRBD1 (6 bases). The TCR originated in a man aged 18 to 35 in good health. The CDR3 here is CASSQVNREAYEQYF. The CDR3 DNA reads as TGCGCCAGCAGCCAAGTTAACAGGGAAGCCTACGAGCAGTACTTC.